The 5 T cell receptor beta chains below all came from one sample that was sequenced in a study of blood T cell repertoires in COVID-19. Assay used: immunoSEQ multiplex PCR; TCRdb lists only in-frame clones, some missing. The table has about 50,000 clones, roughly 91% seen once. Sequencing was done on a sample of peripheral blood. All receptors derive from a man aged 50 to 59 with active COVID-19.

This clone was picked up one time. J is TRBJ2-4 and V is TRBV12-2; the D call in the table, TRBD2, was not verified against the DNA. TRBV12-2 is termed a pseudogene. This CDR3 spans 16 amino acids. CDR3: CASRLGGQLAKNIQYF. CDR3 coding DNA: TGTGCAAGTCGCTTGGGGGGGCAGTTAGCCAAAAACATTCAGTACTTC.

About this clone itself: Distinct nucleotide sequences in the sample also encode this CDR3. This chain joins TRBV6-5 and TRBJ1-1; the match to TRBD1 covers 7 bases. Germline V gives CDR1 MNHEY, CDR2 SVGAGI. V shed 6 bases and J 0 bases; nucleotides not matched to a gene: 4. This CDR3 has 14 residues. CDR3 protein: CASRKQGMNTEAFF. For the CDR3, the DNA is TGTGCCAGCAGGAAACAGGGGATGAACACTGAAGCTTTCTTT.

The chain carries TRBV18 and TRBJ1-2; 9 bases match TRBD1. Unmatched junction bases numbered 6, after V lost 5 bases and J lost 2 bases. The length of the CDR3 is 15 residues. CDR1 and CDR2 (germline): KGHSH, LQKENI. The CDR3 loop reads CASSVTGQGNYGYTF. The CDR3 DNA is TGTGCCAGCTCAGTCACGGGACAGGGAAACTATGGCTACACCTTC.

V is TRBV4-3 and J is TRBJ2-5; 9 bases are shared with TRBD2. The CDR3 totals 15 residues. The J segment lost 1 base and the V segment lost 0 bases, leaving 0 bases of the junction unmatched. The germline gives CDR1 LGHNA, CDR2 YSLEER. CDR3 DNA sequence: TGCGCCAGCAGCCAAGAGCGGGGGGGCCAAGAGACCCAGTACTTC. This encodes CASSQERGGQETQYF.

The rearrangement links TRBV20-1 to TRBJ1-5; 9 positions match TRBD1. With V trimmed by 3 bases and J by 5 bases, 11 bases remained unmatched. The CDR3 is made up of 16 amino acids. CDR1 and CDR2 from the germline V gene are DFQATT and SNEGSKA (reference sequence). CDR3 DNA sequence: TGCAGTGCTAGTCCGCCCGGGACAGGGCGATATCAGCCCCAGCATTTT. As protein: CSASPPGTGRYQPQHF.